This section outlines one T cell receptor beta chain sequence together with its context. RNA transcripts were the template for amplifying TCR beta CDR3 regions. The HTBI primer set was used in a first-round RT-PCR of the TCR CDR3. TCRdb passed the multiplex PCR reads through MiXCR, listing each CDR3 protein once. Here the sample spans around 540,000 distinct CDR3 sequences, 15% to 20% being singletons. The record originates from a study of T cells in Graves' hyperthyroidism and ophthalmopathy. Per the germline V gene, CDR1 is DFQATT and CDR2 is SNEGSKA (reference sequence). Losses at the gene ends were 0 bases for V and 5 bases for J; bases not matched to a gene: 2. This CDR3 spans 13 amino acids.

The sequence came from a woman in her thirties with Graves' ophthalmopathy. V gene TRBV20-1 combines with J gene TRBJ1-1, with TRBD1 identical over 8 bases. Material for sequencing was blood. CDR3 in DNA: TGCAGTGCTAGAGACAGGGGGCGTACTGAAGCTTTCTTT. Translated: CSARDRGRTEAFF.